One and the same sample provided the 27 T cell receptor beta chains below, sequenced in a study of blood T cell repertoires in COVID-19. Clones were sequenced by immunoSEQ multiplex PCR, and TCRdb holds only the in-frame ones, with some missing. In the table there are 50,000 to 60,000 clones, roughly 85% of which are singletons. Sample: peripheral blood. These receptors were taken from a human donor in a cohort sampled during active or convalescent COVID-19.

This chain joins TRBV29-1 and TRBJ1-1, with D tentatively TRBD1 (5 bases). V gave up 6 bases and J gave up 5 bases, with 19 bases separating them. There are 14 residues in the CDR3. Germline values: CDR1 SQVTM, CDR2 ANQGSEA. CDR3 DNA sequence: TGCAGCGTGAGGGTAGGGACTGGGAGGACTGAAGCTTTCTTT. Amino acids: CSVRVGTGRTEAFF.

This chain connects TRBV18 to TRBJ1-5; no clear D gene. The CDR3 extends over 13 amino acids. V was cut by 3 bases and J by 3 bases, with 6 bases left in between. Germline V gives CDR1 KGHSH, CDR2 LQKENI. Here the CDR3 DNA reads TGTGCCAGCTCACCGGCACACAATCAGCCCCAGCATTTT. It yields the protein CASSPAHNQPQHF. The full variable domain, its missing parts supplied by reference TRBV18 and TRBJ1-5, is NAGVMQNPRHLVRRRGQEARLRCSPMKGHSHVYWYRQLPEEGLKFMVYLQKENIIDESGMPKERFSAEFPKEGPSILRIQQVVRGDSAAYFCASSPAHNQPQHFGDGTRLSIL.

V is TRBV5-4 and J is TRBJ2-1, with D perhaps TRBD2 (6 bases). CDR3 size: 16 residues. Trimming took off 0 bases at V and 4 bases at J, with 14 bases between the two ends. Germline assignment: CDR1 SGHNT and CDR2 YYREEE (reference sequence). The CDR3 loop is CASSLGPPSGYNEQFF. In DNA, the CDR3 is TGTGCCAGCAGCTTGGGCCCACCGAGCGGGTACAATGAGCAGTTCTTC.

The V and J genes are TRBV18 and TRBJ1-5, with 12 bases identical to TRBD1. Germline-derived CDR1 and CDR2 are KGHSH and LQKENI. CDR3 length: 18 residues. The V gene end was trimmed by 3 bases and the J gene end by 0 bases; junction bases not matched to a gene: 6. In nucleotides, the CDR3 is TGTGCCAGCTCACCCGCCGGGACAGGGGGCGGTAGCAATCAGCCCCAGCATTTT. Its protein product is CASSPAGTGGGSNQPQHF.

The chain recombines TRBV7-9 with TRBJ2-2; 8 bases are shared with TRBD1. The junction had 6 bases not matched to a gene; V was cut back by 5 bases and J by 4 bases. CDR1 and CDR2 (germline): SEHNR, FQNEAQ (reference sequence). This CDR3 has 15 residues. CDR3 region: CASSTGTGLTGELFF. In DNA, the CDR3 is TGTGCCAGCAGCACCGGGACAGGTCTCACCGGGGAGCTGTTTTTT. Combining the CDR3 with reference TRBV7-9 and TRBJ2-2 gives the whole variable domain DTGVSQNPRHKITKRGQNVTFRCDPISEHNRLYWYRQTLGQGPEFLTYFQNEAQLEKSRLLSDRFSAERPKGSFSTLEIQRTEQGDSAMYLCASSTGTGLTGELFFGEGSRLTVL.

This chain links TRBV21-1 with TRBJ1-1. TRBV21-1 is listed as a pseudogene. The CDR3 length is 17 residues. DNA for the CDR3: TGTGCCAGCAGCGGGGGGAGGCGGCGGCAAAGGGATTTCGAAGCTTTCTTT. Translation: CASSGGRRRQRDFEAFF.

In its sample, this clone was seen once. In nucleotides, the CDR3 is TGTGCCAGCAGTGAGGCAGGGTTAAGCTCCTACAATGAGCAGTTCTTC. It yields the protein CASSEAGLSSYNEQFF. The rearrangement links TRBV6-4 to TRBJ2-1, with D maybe TRBD1 (5 bases). Looked up from germline, CDR1 is MRHNA and CDR2 is SNTAGT. V shed 3 bases and J shed 0 bases, with 12 bases lying between them. This CDR3 comprises 16 residues.

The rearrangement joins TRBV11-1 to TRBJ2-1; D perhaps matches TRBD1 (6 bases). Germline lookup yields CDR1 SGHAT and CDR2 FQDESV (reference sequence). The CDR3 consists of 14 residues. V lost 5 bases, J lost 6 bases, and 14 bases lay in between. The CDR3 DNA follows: TGTGCCAGCAGCGCACTTACAGGGCTCAATGAGCAGTTCTTC. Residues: CASSALTGLNEQFF.

CDR3 bases: TGTGCCAGCGCGGCCGGAGACTATGGCTACACCTTC. This encodes CASAAGDYGYTF. The chain has TRBV6-6 and TRBJ1-2; unclear D gene. The CDR3 is 12 residues long. Germline V gene lookup returns CDR1 MNHNY and CDR2 SVGAGI (reference sequence). Trimming took 8 bases from V and 3 from J, leaving 10 bases between them.

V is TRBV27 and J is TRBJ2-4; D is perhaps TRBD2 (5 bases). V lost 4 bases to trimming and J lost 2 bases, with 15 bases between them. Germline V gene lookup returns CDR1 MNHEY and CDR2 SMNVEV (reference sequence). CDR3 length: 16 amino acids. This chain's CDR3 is CASSSTWTLTKNIQYF. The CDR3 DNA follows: TGTGCCAGCAGTTCCACCTGGACTCTTACCAAAAACATTCAGTACTTC.

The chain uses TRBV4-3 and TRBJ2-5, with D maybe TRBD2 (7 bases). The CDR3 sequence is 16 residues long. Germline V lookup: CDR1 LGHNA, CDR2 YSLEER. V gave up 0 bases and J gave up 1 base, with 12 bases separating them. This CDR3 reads CASSQEGGGLQETQYF. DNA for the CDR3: TGCGCCAGCAGCCAAGAGGGCGGGGGCCTCCAAGAGACCCAGTACTTC.

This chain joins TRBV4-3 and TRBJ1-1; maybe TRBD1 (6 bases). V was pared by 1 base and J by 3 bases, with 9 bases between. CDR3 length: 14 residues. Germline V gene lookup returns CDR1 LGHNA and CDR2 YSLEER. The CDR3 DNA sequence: TGCGCCAGCAGCCAAGGACAGGCCTACACTGAAGCTTTCTTT. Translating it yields CASSQGQAYTEAFF.

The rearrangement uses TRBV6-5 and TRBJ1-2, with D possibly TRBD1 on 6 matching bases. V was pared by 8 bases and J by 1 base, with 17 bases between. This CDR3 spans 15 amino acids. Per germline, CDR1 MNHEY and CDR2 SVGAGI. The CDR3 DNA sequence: TGTGCCAGCTCGGCCGCAGGGGCAGTTAACTATGGCTACACCTTC. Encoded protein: CASSAAGAVNYGYTF.

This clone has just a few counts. In nucleotides, the CDR3 is TGTGCCAGCAGCTCTACGCAGGGGTACGAGCAGTACTTC. As protein: CASSSTQGYEQYF. V and J are TRBV7-6 and TRBJ2-7; a possible D gene is TRBD1 (6 bases). The CDR3 is 13 residues long. Per the germline V gene, CDR1 is SGHVS and CDR2 is FNYEAQ. V lost 4 bases and J 4 bases, leaving 11 bases between the germline ends. Full variable domain (outside the CDR3, taken from reference TRBV7-6 and TRBJ2-7): GAGVSQSPRYKVTKRGQDVALRCDPISGHVSLYWYRQALGQGPEFLTYFNYEAQQDKSGLPNDRFSAERPEGSISTLTIQRTEQRDSAMYRCASSSTQGYEQYFGPGTRLTVT.

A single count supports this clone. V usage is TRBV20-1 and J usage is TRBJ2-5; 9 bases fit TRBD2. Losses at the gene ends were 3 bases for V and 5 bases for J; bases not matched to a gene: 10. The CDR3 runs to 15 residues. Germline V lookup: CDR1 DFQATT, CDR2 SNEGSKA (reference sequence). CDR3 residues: CSASHRGGARETQYF. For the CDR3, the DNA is TGCAGTGCTAGTCATCGCGGGGGGGCCCGGGAGACCCAGTACTTC.

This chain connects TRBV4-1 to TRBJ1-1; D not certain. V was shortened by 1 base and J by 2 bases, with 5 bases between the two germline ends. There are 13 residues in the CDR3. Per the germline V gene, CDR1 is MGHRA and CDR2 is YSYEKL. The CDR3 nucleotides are TGCGCCAGCAGCCAAGGAGCTAACACTGAAGCTTTCTTT. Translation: CASSQGANTEAFF.

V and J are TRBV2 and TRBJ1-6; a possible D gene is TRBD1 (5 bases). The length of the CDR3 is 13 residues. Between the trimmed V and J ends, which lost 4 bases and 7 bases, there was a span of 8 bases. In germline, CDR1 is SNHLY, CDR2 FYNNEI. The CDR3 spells CASSAQENSPLHF. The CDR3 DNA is TGTGCCAGCAGTGCACAGGAGAATTCACCCCTCCACTTT.

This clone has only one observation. The CDR3 DNA sequence: TGTGCCACTAGAGCCCCTAAGTTACAGAGAAACACCATATATTTT. Encoded protein: CATRAPKLQRNTIYF. J is TRBJ1-3 and V is TRBV24-1; D is ambiguous. V was clipped by 10 bases and J by 5 bases, with 20 bases between them. Germline assignment: CDR1 KGHDR and CDR2 SFDVKD. This CDR3 is 15 amino acids long.

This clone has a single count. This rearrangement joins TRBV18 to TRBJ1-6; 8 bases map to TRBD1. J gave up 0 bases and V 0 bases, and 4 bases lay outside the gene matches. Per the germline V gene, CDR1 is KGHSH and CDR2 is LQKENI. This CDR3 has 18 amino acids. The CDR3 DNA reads TGTGCCAGCTCACCACCGTCTACAGGGGGCTCCTATAATTCACCCCTCCACTTT. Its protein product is CASSPPSTGGSYNSPLHF. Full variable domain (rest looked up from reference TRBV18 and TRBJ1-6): NAGVMQNPRHLVRRRGQEARLRCSPMKGHSHVYWYRQLPEEGLKFMVYLQKENIIDESGMPKERFSAEFPKEGPSILRIQQVVRGDSAAYFCASSPPSTGGSYNSPLHFGNGTRLTVT.

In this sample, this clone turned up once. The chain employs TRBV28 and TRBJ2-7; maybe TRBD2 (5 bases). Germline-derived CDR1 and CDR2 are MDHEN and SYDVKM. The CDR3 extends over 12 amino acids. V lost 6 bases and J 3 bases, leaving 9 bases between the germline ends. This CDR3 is CASSRESYEQYF. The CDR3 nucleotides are TGTGCCAGCAGCCGGGAAAGCTACGAGCAGTACTTC.

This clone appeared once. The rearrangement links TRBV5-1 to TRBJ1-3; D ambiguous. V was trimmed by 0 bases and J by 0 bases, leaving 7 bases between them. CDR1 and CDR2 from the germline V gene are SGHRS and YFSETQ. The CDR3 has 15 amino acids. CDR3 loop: CASSLEFLSGNTIYF. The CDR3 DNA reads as TGCGCCAGCAGCTTGGAATTCCTCTCTGGAAACACCATATATTTT.

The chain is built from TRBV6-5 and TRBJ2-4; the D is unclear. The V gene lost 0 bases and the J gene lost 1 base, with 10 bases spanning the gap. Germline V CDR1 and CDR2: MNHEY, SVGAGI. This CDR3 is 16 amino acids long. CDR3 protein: CASSYSPRGAKNIQYF. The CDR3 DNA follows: TGTGCCAGCAGTTACTCGCCTCGCGGCGCCAAAAACATTCAGTACTTC.

The CDR3 region is CASSLSPGAGAGGYTF. DNA of the CDR3: TGTGCCAGCAGCTTATCTCCCGGGGCAGGGGCTGGTGGCTACACCTTC. The chain employs TRBV11-2 and TRBJ1-2; D may be TRBD1 (6 bases). The V gene's germline CDR1 is SGHAT and CDR2 FQNNGV. Between the trimmed V and J ends, which lost 2 bases and 7 bases, there was a span of 20 bases. The CDR3 totals 16 residues.

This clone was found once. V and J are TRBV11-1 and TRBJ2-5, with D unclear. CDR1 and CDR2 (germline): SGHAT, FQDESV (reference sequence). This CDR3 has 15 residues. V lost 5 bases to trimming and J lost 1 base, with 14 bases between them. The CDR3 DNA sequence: TGTGCCAGCAGCGTCAACCTAGGCAGCCAAGAGACCCAGTACTTC. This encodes CASSVNLGSQETQYF. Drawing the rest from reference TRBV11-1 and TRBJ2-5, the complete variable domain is EAEVAQSPRYKITEKSQAVAFWCDPISGHATLYWYRQILGQGPELLVQFQDESVVDDSQLPKDRFSAERLKGVDSTLKIQPAELGDSAMYLCASSVNLGSQETQYFGPGTRLLVL.

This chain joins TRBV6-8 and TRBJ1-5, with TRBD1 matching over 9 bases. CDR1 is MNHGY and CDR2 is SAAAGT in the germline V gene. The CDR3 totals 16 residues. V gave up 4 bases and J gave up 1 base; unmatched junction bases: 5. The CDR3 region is CASSSQGAVSNQPQHF. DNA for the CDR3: TGTGCCAGCAGTTCACAGGGGGCTGTCAGCAATCAGCCCCAGCATTTT.

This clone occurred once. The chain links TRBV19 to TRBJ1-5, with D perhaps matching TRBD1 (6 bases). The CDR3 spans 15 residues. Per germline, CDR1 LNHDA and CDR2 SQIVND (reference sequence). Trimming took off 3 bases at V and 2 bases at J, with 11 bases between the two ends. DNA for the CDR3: TGTGCCAGTAGTATGTTGGGGGCCGGCAATCAGCCCCAGCATTTT. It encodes CASSMLGAGNQPQHF.

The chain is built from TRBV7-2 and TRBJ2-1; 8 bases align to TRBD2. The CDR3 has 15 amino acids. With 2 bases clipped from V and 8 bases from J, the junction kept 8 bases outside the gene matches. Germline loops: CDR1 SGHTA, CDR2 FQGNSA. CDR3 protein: CASSLRGGGLDEQFF. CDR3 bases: TGTGCCAGCAGCTTAAGGGGCGGGGGGTTGGATGAGCAGTTCTTC.